This entry lists 32 T cell receptor beta chains sequenced from one sample in a study of CD8+CD57+ T cells in acquired aplastic anemia. The template used for profiling TCR beta VDJ and CDR3 was genomic DNA. TCRdb itself ran the reads through MiXCR, one entry per CDR3 protein. The profile shows 400,000 to 450,000 distinct CDR3 sequences, around 72% of them singletons. Specimen: sorted CD4+, CD8+, or CD8+CD57+ T cells (not recorded which) from PBMCs. These receptors were obtained from a human donor in good health, serving as a control.

A remark on this clonotype: Its ends do not fully match the called genes, so a read error is possible. The V call is TRBV19, the J call TRBJ2-1; 9 positions match TRBD1. CDR3 size: 17 residues. CDR1 and CDR2 from the germline V gene are LNHDA and SQIVND (reference sequence). CDR3 in amino acids: CASSVPLTGGSYNEQVF. The CDR3 DNA follows: TGTGCCAGTAGTGTACCCCTTACAGGGGGCTCCTACAATGAGCAGGTCTTC.

A note on this clonotype: One end of the junction does not line up with germline, which may come from a read error. The rearrangement uses TRBV12-3 or TRBV12-4 and TRBJ2-3; TRBD2 agrees at 10 bases. The CDR3 is 16 residues long. In nucleotides, the CDR3 is TGCGCCAGCAGCCAACTAGCGGGGCTAAGCACAGATACGCAGTATTTT. As protein: CASSQLAGLSTDTQYF.

Of note for this clonotype: The missing conserved phenylalanine or tryptophan at the end of this CDR3 makes a read error likely. The chain links TRBV12-3 or TRBV12-4 to TRBJ1-1, with 8 positions matching TRBD1. V lost 4 bases and J lost 0; bases outside the gene matches: 4. The CDR3 spans 15 residues. CDR3 region: CASSYTGGMNTEAFL. For the CDR3, the DNA is TGTGCCAGCAGTTATACAGGGGGGATGAACACTGAAGCTTTCCTT.

Concerning this clonotype: The missing conserved phenylalanine or tryptophan at the end of this CDR3 makes a read error likely. The DNA is omitted, as the CDR3 cannot be located on it reliably, and the CDR3 follows TCRdb's listing. The V and J genes are TRBV19 and TRBJ2-5; TRBD1 is taken as the D call from the table, unchecked against the DNA. The CDR3 totals 15 residues, both ends included. Germline V gene data show CDR1 as LNHDA and CDR2 as SQIVND (reference sequence). The CDR3 here is CASSIATRGPGRHNE.

Worth noting for this clonotype: Germline is not matched at one junction end, which may reflect a read error. The CDR3 DNA follows: TGTGCCAGCAGCTTATGCGCCTCCTCTGAAGCTGTTTTTTTT. This encodes CASSLCASSEAVFF. The rearrangement joins TRBV7-7 to TRBJ1-1; no definite D call. There are 14 residues in the CDR3. In germline, CDR1 is SSHAT, CDR2 FNYEAQ (reference sequence).

For this clonotype: A much larger clone is a single base away; this may be a read error. V is TRBV3-2 and J is TRBJ2-7. TRBV3-2 is a listed pseudogene. This CDR3 has 15 residues. This chain's CDR3 is CASSQAHGSSYEQYF. The DNA for the CDR3 is TGTGCCAGCAGCCAAGCTCACGGGTCCTCCTACGAGCAGTACTTC.

This clonotype was picked up many times. The chain joins TRBV5-8 to TRBJ1-1; the D gene is possibly TRBD1 (5 bases). CDR1 SGHTS and CDR2 YDEGEE come from the germline V gene. Trimming cost V 1 base and J 7 bases, with 17 bases left between them. The CDR3 totals 15 residues. The CDR3 loop reads CASSLPRDGGFEAFF. The CDR3 DNA sequence: TGTGCCAGCAGCTTGCCTAGGGACGGCGGATTTGAAGCTTTCTTT.

Concerning this clonotype itself: The CDR3 ends on some other residue instead of the conserved phenylalanine or tryptophan, so this is likely a read error. The limits of the CDR3 on the DNA are not certain, so only TCRdb's listed CDR3 is given. The chain recombines TRBV7-3 with TRBJ1-5; TRBD1 is the table's D call and was not checked against the DNA. Germline loops: CDR1 SGHTA, CDR2 FQGTGA. The CDR3 is 13 residues long, counting both termini. CDR3 amino acids: CASSIGTATDTQY.

The V and J genes are TRBV12-3 or TRBV12-4 and TRBJ1-1; 7 bases align to TRBD1. Unmatched junction bases numbered 6, after V lost 5 bases and J lost 9 bases. The CDR3 covers 12 residues. The CDR3, as DNA: TGTGCCAGCAGTGTACAACAGGGGCAAGCTTTCTTT. It codes for CASSVQQGQAFF.

For the CDR3, the DNA is TGCAGTCCTAACAGGGGTGTCGATGGCTACACCTTC. Protein: CSPNRGVDGYTF. The genes are TRBV20-1 and TRBJ1-2; 7 bases are shared with TRBD1. CDR3 length equals 12 residues. Looked up from germline, CDR1 is DFQATT and CDR2 is SNEGSKA (reference sequence). Trimming removed 8 bases from V and 6 bases from J; junction bases left unmatched: 9.

A single count supports this clonotype. V gene TRBV11-1 combines with J gene TRBJ2-3, with D possibly being TRBD2 (7 bases). The CDR3 loop spans 17 amino acids. Germline loops: CDR1 SGHAT, CDR2 FQDESV (reference sequence). V lost 5 bases and J 1 base, leaving 19 bases between the germline ends. Written as DNA, the CDR3 is TGTGCCAGCAGCCTAGGACAGAGGGGGGGGGGCACAGATACGCAGTATTTT. It translates to CASSLGQRGGGTDTQYF.

This clonotype has at least ten counts. The chain employs TRBV5-8 and TRBJ1-3, with D possibly TRBD1 on 6 matching bases. Germline-derived CDR1 and CDR2 are SGHTS and YDEGEE. Trimming left V 4 bases short and J 0 bases short, with 8 bases between. CDR3 size: 14 residues. In DNA, the CDR3 is TGTGCCAGCAGCCAGGACAGCTCTGGAAACACCATATATTTT. Residues: CASSQDSSGNTIYF.

This clonotype occurred many times. The CDR3 here is CASSVESAPNTEAFF. The CDR3 DNA reads TGTGCCAGCAGCGTCGAATCCGCGCCGAACACTGAAGCTTTCTTT. The rearrangement uses TRBV9 and TRBJ1-1; D uncertain. The ends were cut back, 2 bases at V and 1 base at J, with 12 bases in the middle. Germline CDR1 SGDLS, CDR2 YYNGEE. This CDR3 spans 15 amino acids. Using reference TRBV9 and TRBJ1-1 for the parts outside the CDR3, the full variable domain is DSGVTQTPKHLITATGQRVTLRCSPRSGDLSVYWYQQSLDQGLQFLIQYYNGEERAKGNILERFSAQQFPDLHSELNLSSLELGDSALYFCASSVESAPNTEAFFGQGTRLTVV.

Of note for this clonotype: At one end, the junction sequence differs from germline, possibly due to a read error. The chain links TRBV7-6 to TRBJ2-7; D unresolved. The CDR3 spans 14 residues. Germline values: CDR1 SGHVS, CDR2 FNYEAQ. CDR3 loop: CASSMRRPAYNEQF. The CDR3 DNA follows: TGTGCCAGCAGCATGAGACGGCCAGCCTACAATGAGCAGTTC.

The gene calls are TRBV29-1 and TRBJ1-1; possible D gene TRBD1, 6 bases. Trimming took off 4 bases at V and 0 bases at J, with 12 bases between the two ends. CDR1 and CDR2 from the germline V gene are SQVTM and ANQGSEA. There are 14 residues in the CDR3. This chain's CDR3 is CSVGTGPMNTEAFF. Here the CDR3 DNA reads TGCAGCGTTGGAACAGGGCCTATGAACACTGAAGCTTTCTTT.

For this clonotype: The conserved phenylalanine or tryptophan normally closing the CDR3 is absent here, so this likely arose from a read error. J is TRBJ2-7 and V is TRBV7-9; D call uncertain. CDR1 SEHNR and CDR2 FQNEAQ come from the germline V gene (reference sequence). With 6 bases removed from V and 5 bases from J, the gap between germline ends came to 14 bases. This CDR3 has 13 amino acids. The CDR3 loop reads CASRLQGNNEQYC. CDR3 DNA sequence: TGTGCCAGCAGACTACAAGGTAACAACGAGCAGTACTGC.

This clonotype was recorded a few times. The chain links TRBV20-1 to TRBJ1-1; no reliable D call. Germline-derived CDR1 and CDR2 are DFQATT and SNEGSKA (reference sequence). This CDR3 is 10 amino acids long. CDR3 coding DNA: TGCGTTCTCTCTGGGGCTGAAGCTTTCTTT. Translated: CVLSGAEAFF.

On this clonotype itself: The junction does not match germline at one end; this may be a read error. The chain uses TRBV10-3 and TRBJ1-2, with D hard to call. CDR3 size: 15 residues. CDR1 and CDR2 (germline): ENHRY, SYGVKD. This chain's CDR3 is CAISRWERSYYGHNF. CDR3 sequence (DNA): TGTGCCATCAGCAGGTGGGAGCGTTCATACTACGGCCACAACTTC.

This rearrangement joins TRBV2 to TRBJ1-2; the D is unclear. V was clipped by 4 bases and J by 4 bases, with 16 bases between them. The CDR3 contains 15 residues. Germline V gene data show CDR1 as SNHLY and CDR2 as FYNNEI. The CDR3 here is CASSASTEYSYGYTF. The CDR3 DNA sequence: TGTGCCAGCAGTGCTAGTACAGAGTATTCCTATGGCTACACCTTC. The full variable domain, with the rest looked up from reference TRBV2 and TRBJ1-2, is EPEVTQTPSHQVTQMGQEVILRCVPISNHLYFYWYRQILGQKVEFLVSFYNNEISEKSEIFDDQFSVERPDGSNFTLKIRSTKLEDSAMYFCASSASTEYSYGYTFGSGTRLTVV.

CDR3 residues: CASSSKAGGTTDTFF. The CDR3 bases are TGTGCCAGCAGCTCGAAAGCGGGGGGCACCACAGATACGTTTTTT. This chain uses TRBV7-6 with TRBJ2-2; 9 positions match TRBD2. Trimming at V came to 4 bases and at J to 16 bases, leaving 16 bases not matched to a gene. CDR3 size: 15 residues. CDR1 is SGHVS and CDR2 is FNYEAQ in the germline V gene.

The chain couples TRBV12-3 or TRBV12-4 to TRBJ1-6; D unclear. With 6 bases removed from V and 6 bases from J, the gap between germline ends came to 12 bases. The CDR3 is made up of 14 amino acids. CDR3 coding DNA: TGTGCCAGCAGGGAAGGAGGCTTTAATTCACCCCTCCACTTT. It is translated as CASREGGFNSPLHF.

Details on this clonotype: The junction departs from the called germline gene at one end, perhaps through a read error. The V call is TRBV20-1, the J call TRBJ1-2, with D unresolved. Germline V gene lookup returns CDR1 DFQATT and CDR2 SNEGSKA (reference sequence). CDR3 length equals 11 residues. The DNA of the CDR3 is TGCAGTGGGAGAGTGTCCGATGAGTACCCCTTC. Residues: CSGRVSDEYPF.

Concerning this clonotype: The conserved phenylalanine or tryptophan is not found at the CDR3 terminus, so this likely reflects a read error. Because the CDR3's place on the DNA is in doubt, the DNA is left out and the CDR3 is given as listed by TCRdb. The V and J genes are TRBV7-9 and TRBJ1-2; the table's D call, TRBD1, has no DNA check behind it. The CDR3 region is 14 residues in length, termini included. The germline gives CDR1 SEHNR, CDR2 FQNEAQ (reference sequence). The CDR3 loop is CASSLQGKGAVYGL.

This clonotype was counted a few times. An end of the junction does not agree with germline; a read error may underlie this. The chain is built from TRBV12-3 or TRBV12-4 and TRBJ2-5; 9 positions agree with TRBD2. The CDR3 length is 13 residues. The CDR3 region has the DNA TGTGCCAGCAGCTTAGCGGGGGTTGGGACCCAGTACTTC. This translates into CASSLAGVGTQYF.

This chain joins TRBV5-5 and TRBJ1-1; D uncertain. The CDR3 totals 15 residues. The germline V and J ends were trimmed by 2 bases and 0 bases, with 11 bases remaining between them. Per the germline V gene, CDR1 is SGHKS and CDR2 is YYEKEE (reference sequence). The CDR3 coding sequence is TGTGCCAGCAGCTTAGACGGAGTTGTGAACACTGAAGCTTTCTTT. As protein: CASSLDGVVNTEAFF.

Turning to this clonotype: No conserved phenylalanine or tryptophan is present at the end of the CDR3, so a read error is the likely explanation. The J gene is TRBJ2-7, the V gene TRBV19; D possibly matches TRBD1 or TRBD2 (5 bases each). From germline, CDR1 is LNHDA and CDR2 SQIVND (reference sequence). CDR3 length equals 13 residues. The V and J ends lost 3 bases and 9 bases respectively, with 15 bases between them. The CDR3 bases are TGTGCCAGTAGTATGCTTCTGGGGGATACGCAGTACTCC. Protein: CASSMLLGDTQYS.

To note about this clonotype: One end of the junction is discordant with germline, which a read error may explain. The gene calls are TRBV5-1 and TRBJ1-2, with D hard to call. The CDR3 sequence is 15 residues long. The germline V gene has CDR1 SGHRS and CDR2 YFSETQ. The CDR3 reads CATSSWRVTDYGYTF. The CDR3 DNA is TGTGCCACCAGCAGTTGGAGGGTCACGGACTATGGCTACACCTTC.

This clonotype was seen at least ten times. The chain joins TRBV29-1 to TRBJ2-1, with a tentative D call TRBD2 (7 bases). The CDR3 consists of 14 residues. V gave up 3 bases and J gave up 9 bases, with 18 bases separating them. Germline CDR1 reads SQVTM; CDR2 reads ANQGSEA. The CDR3, as DNA: TGCAGCGTTGAGGCTCACCGGGGGGCGGCTGAGCAGTTCTTC. Its translation: CSVEAHRGAAEQFF.

Ten or more counts support this clonotype. The genes are TRBV6-5 and TRBJ2-4; TRBD2 agrees at 9 bases. The CDR3 consists of 17 residues. Germline CDR1 is MNHEY and CDR2 is SVGAGI. J was trimmed by 4 bases and V by 6 bases; bases with no gene match: 13. The CDR3 loop is CASSRGDSGGPKNIQYF. CDR3 in DNA: TGTGCCAGCAGCCGTGGGGACAGCGGGGGGCCGAAAAACATTCAGTACTTC.

This clonotype appeared a single time. This could be a read error, since a much larger clone is one nucleotide away. The CDR3, as DNA: TGTGCCAGCAGTACAAGGGGGGGCCTCACAGATGCGCAGTATTTT. Translation gives CASSTRGGLTDAQYF. J is TRBJ2-3 and V is TRBV6-1; possibly TRBD2 for D (7 bases). Germline CDR1 and CDR2: MNHNS and SASEGT. The CDR3 contains 15 residues.

This clonotype appeared many times. The chain carries TRBV5-6 and TRBJ1-2, with TRBD1 as a possible D gene (6 bases). Germline loops: CDR1 SGHDT, CDR2 YYEEEE. Trimming cost V 0 bases and J 6 bases, with 12 bases left between them. The CDR3 is 14 residues long. CDR3 sequence reads: CASSLGGAVNGYTF. CDR3 coding DNA: TGTGCCAGCAGCTTGGGGGGGGCCGTCAATGGCTACACCTTC.

A single count supports this clonotype. This chain connects TRBV5-1 to TRBJ2-7, with 8 bases identical to TRBD1. V was clipped by 4 bases and J by 3 bases; unmatched bases: 9. The CDR3 runs 15 residues. The germline V gene has CDR1 SGHRS and CDR2 YFSETQ. The CDR3: CASSRGQGRVYEQYF. CDR3 nucleotides: TGCGCCAGCAGCCGAGGACAGGGCCGAGTCTACGAGCAGTACTTC.